This T cell receptor beta chain was sequenced in a study of blood T cell repertoires in COVID-19. Study information: Some COVID-19 samples were acute and others convalescent; all came from the United States, Italy and Spain. From T cells, B-cell-depleted T cells, or PBMCs came the material, which was cDNA or gDNA.

V lost 6 bases and J lost 2, with 7 bases in between. The CDR3 sequence is 12 residues long. CDR1 is MGHDK and CDR2 is SYGVNS in the germline V gene. In the source study's methods: From reference gene primer amplification, estimates of nucleated cell counts were derived. The protocol was immunoSEQ multiplex PCR, while the TCRdb copy is restricted to in-frame clones and leaves out a portion. Clone size and the V and J calls come from that table; the DNA yielded D and trimming. The table has approximately 260,000 clones, roughly 87% seen once. This chain uses TRBV25-1 with TRBJ1-1; D is perhaps TRBD1 (5 bases). This TCR was sampled from a man in his sixties who had recovered from COVID-19. The sequencing sample was made of peripheral blood. As DNA, the CDR3 is TGTGCCAGCAGGGGGCGAAACACTGAAGCTTTCTTT. This codes for CASRGRNTEAFF.